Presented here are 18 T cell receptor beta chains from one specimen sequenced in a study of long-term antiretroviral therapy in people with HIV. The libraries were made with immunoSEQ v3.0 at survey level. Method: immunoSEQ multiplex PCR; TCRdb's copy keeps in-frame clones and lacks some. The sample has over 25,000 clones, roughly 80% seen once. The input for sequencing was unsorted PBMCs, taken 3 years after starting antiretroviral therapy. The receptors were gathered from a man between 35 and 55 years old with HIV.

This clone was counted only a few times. Here the CDR3 reads CASRGLNTGELFF. The CDR3 coding sequence is TGTGCCAGCAGGGGGTTAAACACCGGGGAGCTGTTTTTT. V is TRBV7-3 and J is TRBJ2-2; D not resolved. The length of the CDR3 is 13 residues. Trimming left V 6 bases short and J 2 bases short, with 7 bases between. Germline CDR1 and CDR2: SGHTA and FQGTGA.

The CDR3 reads CASSLGRAETQYF. The CDR3 bases are TGTGCCAGCAGCTTGGGACGGGCCGAGACCCAGTACTTC. The gene calls are TRBV7-2 and TRBJ2-5, with D perhaps assigned TRBD1 or TRBD2 (5 bases each). The ends were cut back, 3 bases at V and 5 bases at J, with 10 bases in the middle. Germline assignment: CDR1 SGHTA and CDR2 FQGNSA. The length of the CDR3 is 13 residues.

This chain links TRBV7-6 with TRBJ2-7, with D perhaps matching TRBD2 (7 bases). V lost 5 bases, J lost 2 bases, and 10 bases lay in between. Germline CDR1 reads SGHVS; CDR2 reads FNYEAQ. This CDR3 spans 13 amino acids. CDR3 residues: CASSRGGPYEQYF. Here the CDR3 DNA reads TGTGCCAGCAGCAGGGGGGGTCCCTACGAGCAGTACTTC. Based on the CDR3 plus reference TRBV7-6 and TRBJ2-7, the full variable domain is GAGVSQSPRYKVTKRGQDVALRCDPISGHVSLYWYRQALGQGPEFLTYFNYEAQQDKSGLPNDRFSAERPEGSISTLTIQRTEQRDSAMYRCASSRGGPYEQYFGPGTRLTVT.

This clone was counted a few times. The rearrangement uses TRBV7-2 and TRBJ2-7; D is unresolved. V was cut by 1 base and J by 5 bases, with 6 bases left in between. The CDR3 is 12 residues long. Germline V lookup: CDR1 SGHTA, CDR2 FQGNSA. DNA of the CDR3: TGTGCCAGCAGCTTAGACGGAAACGAGCAGTACTTC. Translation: CASSLDGNEQYF.

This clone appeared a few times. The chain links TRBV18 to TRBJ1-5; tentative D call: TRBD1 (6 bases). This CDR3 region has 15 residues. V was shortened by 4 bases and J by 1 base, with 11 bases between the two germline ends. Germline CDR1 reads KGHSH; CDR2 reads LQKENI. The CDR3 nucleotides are TGTGCCAGCTCACAACAGGGTGCGAGCAATCAGCCCCAGCATTTT. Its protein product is CASSQQGASNQPQHF.

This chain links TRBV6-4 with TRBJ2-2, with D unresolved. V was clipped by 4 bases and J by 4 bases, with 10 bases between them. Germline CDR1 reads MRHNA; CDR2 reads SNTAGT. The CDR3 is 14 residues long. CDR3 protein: CASSATWGTGELFF. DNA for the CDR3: TGTGCCAGCAGTGCTACCTGGGGCACCGGGGAGCTGTTTTTT.

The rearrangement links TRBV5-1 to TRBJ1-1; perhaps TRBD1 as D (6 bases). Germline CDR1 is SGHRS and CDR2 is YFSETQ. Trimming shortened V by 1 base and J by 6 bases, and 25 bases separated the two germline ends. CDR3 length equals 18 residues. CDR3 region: CASSLTSGTISALPEAFF. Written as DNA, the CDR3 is TGCGCCAGCAGCTTGACATCCGGGACAATTTCGGCATTACCTGAAGCTTTCTTT. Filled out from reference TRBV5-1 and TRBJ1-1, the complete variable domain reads KAGVTQTPRYLIKTRGQQVTLSCSPISGHRSVSWYQQTPGQGLQFLFEYFSETQRNKGNFPGRFSGRQFSNSRSEMNVSTLELGDSALYLCASSLTSGTISALPEAFFGQGTRLTVV.

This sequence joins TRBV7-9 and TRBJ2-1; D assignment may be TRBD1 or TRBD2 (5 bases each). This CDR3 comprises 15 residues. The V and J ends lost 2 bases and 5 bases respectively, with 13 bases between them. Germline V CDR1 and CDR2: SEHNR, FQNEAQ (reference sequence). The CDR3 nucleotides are TGTGCCAGCAGCTTATTGGGACCGTACGACAATGAGCAGTTCTTC. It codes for CASSLLGPYDNEQFF.

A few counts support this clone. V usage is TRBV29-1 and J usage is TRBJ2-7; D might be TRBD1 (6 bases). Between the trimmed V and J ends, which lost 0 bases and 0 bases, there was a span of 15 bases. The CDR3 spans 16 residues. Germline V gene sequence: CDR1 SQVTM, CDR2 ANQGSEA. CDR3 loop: CSVEDPGQGISYEQYF. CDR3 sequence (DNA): TGCAGCGTTGAAGATCCTGGGCAGGGGATCTCCTACGAGCAGTACTTC.

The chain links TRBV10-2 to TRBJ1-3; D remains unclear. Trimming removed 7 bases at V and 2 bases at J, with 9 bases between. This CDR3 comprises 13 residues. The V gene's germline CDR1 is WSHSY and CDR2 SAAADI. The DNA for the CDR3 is TGCGCCAGCACTCCCGGGGCTGGAAACACCATATATTTT. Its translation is CASTPGAGNTIYF.

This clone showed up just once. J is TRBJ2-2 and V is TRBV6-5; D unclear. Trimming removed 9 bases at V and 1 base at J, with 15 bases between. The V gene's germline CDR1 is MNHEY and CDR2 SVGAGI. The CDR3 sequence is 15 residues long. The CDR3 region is CASRAWRGNTGELFF. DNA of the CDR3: TGTGCCAGTCGAGCCTGGCGTGGGAACACCGGGGAGCTGTTTTTT.

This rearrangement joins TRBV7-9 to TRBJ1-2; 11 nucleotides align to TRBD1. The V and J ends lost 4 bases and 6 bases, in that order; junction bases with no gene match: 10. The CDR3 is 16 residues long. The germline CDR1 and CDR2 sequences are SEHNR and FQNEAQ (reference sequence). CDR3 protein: CASSSGQGVSVDGYTF. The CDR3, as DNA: TGTGCCAGCAGCTCGGGACAGGGGGTGTCGGTAGATGGCTACACCTTC.

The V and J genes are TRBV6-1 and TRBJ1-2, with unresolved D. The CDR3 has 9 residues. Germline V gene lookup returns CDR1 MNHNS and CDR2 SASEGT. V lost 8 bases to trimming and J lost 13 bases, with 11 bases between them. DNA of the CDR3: TGTGCCAGCGGTCAGACATTCACCTTC. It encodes CASGQTFTF.

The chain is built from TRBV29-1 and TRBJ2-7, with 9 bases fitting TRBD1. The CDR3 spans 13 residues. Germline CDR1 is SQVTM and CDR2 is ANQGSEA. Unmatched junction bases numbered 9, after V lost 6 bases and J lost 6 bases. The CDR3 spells CSVTGQGVGEQYF. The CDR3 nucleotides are TGCAGCGTAACGGGACAGGGAGTAGGCGAGCAGTACTTC.

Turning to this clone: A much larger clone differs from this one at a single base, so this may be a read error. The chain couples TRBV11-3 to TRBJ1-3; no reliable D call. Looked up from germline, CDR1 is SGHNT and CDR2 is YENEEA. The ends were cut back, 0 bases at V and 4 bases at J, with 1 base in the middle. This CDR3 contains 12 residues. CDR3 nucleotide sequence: TGTGCCAGCAGCTTAGAGGGAAACACCATATATTTT. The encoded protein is CASSLEGNTIYF.

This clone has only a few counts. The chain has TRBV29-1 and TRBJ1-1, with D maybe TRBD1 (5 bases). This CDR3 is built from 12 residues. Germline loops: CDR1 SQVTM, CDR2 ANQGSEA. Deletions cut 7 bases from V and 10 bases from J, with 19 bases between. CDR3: CSAFLNRKGAFF. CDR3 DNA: TGCAGCGCCTTTCTAAACAGGAAGGGAGCTTTCTTT. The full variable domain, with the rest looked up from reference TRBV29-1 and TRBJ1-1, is SAVISQKPSRDICQRGTSLTIQCQVDSQVTMMFWYRQQPGQSLTLIATANQGSEATYESGFVIDKFPISRPNLTFSTLTVSNMSPEDSSIYLCSAFLNRKGAFFGQGTRLTVV.

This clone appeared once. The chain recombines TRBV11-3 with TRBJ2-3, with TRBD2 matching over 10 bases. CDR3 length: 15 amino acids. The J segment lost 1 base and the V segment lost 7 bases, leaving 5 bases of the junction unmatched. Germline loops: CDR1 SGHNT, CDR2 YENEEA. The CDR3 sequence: CASTLGTSGTDTQYF. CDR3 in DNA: TGTGCCAGCACCCTCGGGACTAGCGGCACAGATACGCAGTATTTT.

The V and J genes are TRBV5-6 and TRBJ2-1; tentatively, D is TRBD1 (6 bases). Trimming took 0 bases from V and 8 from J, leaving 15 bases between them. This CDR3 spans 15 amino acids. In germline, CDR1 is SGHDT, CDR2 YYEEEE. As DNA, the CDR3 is TGTGCCAGCAGCTTGGCGCACTACAGGGATGATGAGCAGTTCTTC. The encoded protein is CASSLAHYRDDEQFF.